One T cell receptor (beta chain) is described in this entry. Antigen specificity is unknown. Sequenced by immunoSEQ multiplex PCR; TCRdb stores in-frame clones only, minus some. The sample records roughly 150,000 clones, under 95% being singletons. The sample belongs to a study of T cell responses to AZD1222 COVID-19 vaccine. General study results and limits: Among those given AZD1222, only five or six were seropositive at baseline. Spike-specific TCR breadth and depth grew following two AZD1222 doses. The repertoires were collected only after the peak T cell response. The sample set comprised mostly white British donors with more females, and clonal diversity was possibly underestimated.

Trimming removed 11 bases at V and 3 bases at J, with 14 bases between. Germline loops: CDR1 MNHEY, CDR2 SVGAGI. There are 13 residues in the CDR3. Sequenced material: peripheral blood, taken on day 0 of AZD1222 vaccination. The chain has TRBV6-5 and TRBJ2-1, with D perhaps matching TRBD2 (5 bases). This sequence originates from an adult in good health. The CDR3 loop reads CASEGPSYNEQFF. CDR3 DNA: TGTGCCTCTGAGGGCCCGAGCTACAATGAGCAGTTCTTC.